Listed here are 14 T cell receptor beta chains from one sample, sequenced in a study of blood T cell repertoires in COVID-19 (dated by TCRdb to 2020 to 2021). Library construction relied on the immunoSEQ multiplex PCR assay. The table was pulled from immuneACCESS by TCRdb, which kept in-frame rearrangements only. Such tables lose some clones; where checked, under half of the loss comes from unresolved V genes, and the rest has no known cause. This sample holds 130,000 or so clones; roughly four fifths were observed only once. The top ten clonotypes cover roughly an eighth of the sample. The source material was peripheral blood. Every receptor here comes from a human donor in a cohort sampled during active COVID-19.

The gene calls are TRBV7-2 and TRBJ1-2; D perhaps matches TRBD1 (6 bases). Trimming took 5 bases from V and 8 from J, leaving 15 bases between them. The CDR3 totals 13 residues. CDR1 is SGHTA and CDR2 is FQGNSA in the germline V gene. The CDR3 sequence: CASSEKQGQGYTF. The CDR3 bases are TGTGCCAGCAGCGAAAAACAGGGCCAGGGCTACACCTTC.

As concerns this clone: At one end, the junction sequence differs from germline, possibly due to a read error. This chain joins TRBV7-6 and TRBJ2-3; 12 bases line up with TRBD2. The length of the CDR3 is 15 residues. Germline values: CDR1 SGHVS, CDR2 FNYEAQ. The chain's CDR3 is CASSLAGGSTDTQYF. As DNA, the CDR3 is TGTGCCAGCAGCCTAGCGGGGGGGAGCACAGATACGCAGTATTTT.

This rearrangement joins TRBV7-2 to TRBJ2-1; 12 bases line up with TRBD1. This CDR3 comprises 14 residues. Trimming took 5 bases from V and 10 from J; bases not matched to a gene: 6. The V gene's germline CDR1 is SGHTA and CDR2 FQGNSA. The CDR3 DNA reads TGTGCCAGCAGCATGGGACAGGGGGCCGTCGAGCAGTTCTTC. It translates to CASSMGQGAVEQFF.

J is TRBJ2-1 and V is TRBV5-1, with D possibly being TRBD2 (5 bases). The germline V and J ends were trimmed by 6 bases and 4 bases, with 8 bases remaining between them. This CDR3 has 12 amino acids. CDR1 and CDR2 (germline): SGHRS, YFSETQ. The CDR3 DNA sequence: TGCGCCAGCACGGGAACATACAATGAGCAGTTCTTC. It is translated as CASTGTYNEQFF.

This clone was seen only once. This chain joins TRBV7-2 and TRBJ1-1; possible D gene TRBD1, 6 bases. V dropped 4 bases and J dropped 5 bases, with 17 bases sitting between them. CDR3 size: 15 residues. Germline V gene data show CDR1 as SGHTA and CDR2 as FQGNSA. The CDR3 DNA sequence: TGTGCCAGCAGCTCCTACGGGGGGGGGCGGACTGAAGCTTTCTTT. Residues: CASSSYGGGRTEAFF.

This clone was seen once. The chain couples TRBV4-1 to TRBJ1-4; 8 nucleotides line up with TRBD1. J lost 7 bases, V lost 0 bases, and 10 bases had no gene match. The CDR3 runs 17 residues. CDR1 and CDR2 from the germline V gene are MGHRA and YSYEKL. For the CDR3, the DNA is TGCGCCAGCAGCCAAGATATTGGACAGGGAAGAGGTGAAAAACTGTTTTTT. It encodes CASSQDIGQGRGEKLFF.

The genes are TRBV3-1 (or the pseudogene TRBV3-2) and TRBJ2-3; D not resolved. CDR1 LGHDT and CDR2 YNNKEL come from the germline V gene (reference sequence). Trimming stripped 1 base from V and 5 bases from J, with 4 bases between. The CDR3 runs 12 residues. The CDR3 reads CASSQAGDTQYF. Written as DNA, the CDR3 is TGTGCCAGCAGCCAAGCAGGAGATACGCAGTATTTT.

This rearrangement joins TRBV5-1 to TRBJ2-3; 11 bases are shared with TRBD2. CDR3 size: 16 residues. With V trimmed by 6 bases and J by 4 bases, 10 bases remained unmatched. Per germline, CDR1 SGHRS and CDR2 YFSETQ. CDR3 in DNA: TGCGCCAGCACGGACGCTAGCGGGGGGTTTTCAGATACGCAGTATTTT. Translating it yields CASTDASGGFSDTQYF. The variable domain in full, completed from reference TRBV5-1 and TRBJ2-3, reads KAGVTQTPRYLIKTRGQQVTLSCSPISGHRSVSWYQQTPGQGLQFLFEYFSETQRNKGNFPGRFSGRQFSNSRSEMNVSTLELGDSALYLCASTDASGGFSDTQYFGPGTRLTVL.

The J gene is TRBJ2-4, the V gene TRBV9, with D possibly matching TRBD1 (6 bases). Trimming shortened V by 4 bases and J by 8 bases, and 22 bases separated the two germline ends. The CDR3 has 16 amino acids. Germline assignment: CDR1 SGDLS and CDR2 YYNGEE. Here the CDR3 reads CASSLSPGHPGDIQYF. DNA of the CDR3: TGTGCCAGCAGCCTCTCTCCGGGACACCCTGGCGACATTCAGTACTTC.

The chain couples TRBV30 to TRBJ1-2; TRBD1 agrees at 7 bases. The V and J ends lost 3 bases and 4 bases, in that order; junction bases with no gene match: 23. The germline V gene has CDR1 GTSNPN and CDR2 SVGIG (reference sequence). There are 19 residues in the CDR3. CDR3 coding DNA: TGTGCCTGGAGGGCCCGAGGGGGCGCATTTCCGCCGAAAAGCTATGGCTACACCTTC. It yields the protein CAWRARGGAFPPKSYGYTF.

V usage is TRBV5-8 and J usage is TRBJ1-2; D is possibly TRBD1 (6 bases). Germline CDR1 SGHTS, CDR2 YDEGEE. The CDR3 is made up of 16 amino acids. Trimming took 3 bases from V and 4 from J, leaving 19 bases between them. This CDR3 is CASSSSIGGSAYGYTF. The CDR3 bases are TGTGCCAGCAGCTCTTCCATTGGGGGCTCCGCCTATGGCTACACCTTC.

This chain joins TRBV24-1 and TRBJ2-1, with 9 positions matching TRBD1. The length of the CDR3 is 17 residues. Germline V CDR1 and CDR2: KGHDR, SFDVKD. J was trimmed by 0 bases and V by 3 bases; bases with no gene match: 5. CDR3 DNA: TGTGCCACCAGTGATGCCGGGACAGGGAGCTCCTACAATGAGCAGTTCTTC. This translates into CATSDAGTGSSYNEQFF.

The J gene is TRBJ2-2, the V gene TRBV2; TRBD1 agrees at 7 bases. The V and J ends lost 6 bases and 1 base, in that order; junction bases with no gene match: 5. CDR1 and CDR2 (germline): SNHLY, FYNNEI. The CDR3 consists of 15 residues. The CDR3 is CASSAYRGNTGELFF. Here the CDR3 DNA reads TGTGCCAGCAGCGCGTACAGGGGGAACACCGGGGAGCTGTTTTTT.

Written as DNA, the CDR3 is TGTGCCAGCAGTGATCTTGGGCTTAACTATGGCTACACCTTC. Encoded protein: CASSDLGLNYGYTF. The chain combines TRBV2 with TRBJ1-2, with D unresolved. The CDR3 sequence is 14 residues long. Germline loops: CDR1 SNHLY, CDR2 FYNNEI. V was clipped by 3 bases and J by 1 base, with 9 bases between them.